This T cell receptor (beta chain) derives from a study of shared clonotypes between healthy human individuals. Worth noting for this clone: Its cognate antigen is unknown.

The ends lost 5 bases at V and 2 bases at J; junction bases unmatched: 6. CDR3 length: 15 amino acids. Germline CDR1 is SGHTA and CDR2 is FQGNSA. Positively selected for CCR7, the CD45RO-negative cells used as naive CD8 cells excluded terminally differentiated effector memory CD45RA+ cells. Donors, without exception, were Caucasian adults residing in Nashville, Tennessee. The study, taken as a whole, reports: With a few donors compared, roughly 5% of naive CD4 clonotypes were shared.

Samples underwent the assay at deep level. Per the authors' pipeline: For the immunoSEQ data, sequences were junction-only without quality scores, so filtering differed. Sequencing was performed with immunoSEQ multiplex PCR; in TCRdb, only in-frame clones are kept and a portion is missing. V, J and clone size derive from that table, while D and trimming were established from the DNA sequence. This repertoire shows roughly 570,000 clones, roughly 98% found once; its top ten account for 0.3%. This clonotype was obtained from a man aged 30 to 39 in good health. The chain uses TRBV7-2 and TRBJ2-7; 10 positions match TRBD2. The specimen was naive CD8+ T cells sorted from blood. The DNA of the CDR3 is TGTGCCAGCAGCCAGACAGCGGGAGGGCCCTACGAGCAGTACTTC. As protein: CASSQTAGGPYEQYF.